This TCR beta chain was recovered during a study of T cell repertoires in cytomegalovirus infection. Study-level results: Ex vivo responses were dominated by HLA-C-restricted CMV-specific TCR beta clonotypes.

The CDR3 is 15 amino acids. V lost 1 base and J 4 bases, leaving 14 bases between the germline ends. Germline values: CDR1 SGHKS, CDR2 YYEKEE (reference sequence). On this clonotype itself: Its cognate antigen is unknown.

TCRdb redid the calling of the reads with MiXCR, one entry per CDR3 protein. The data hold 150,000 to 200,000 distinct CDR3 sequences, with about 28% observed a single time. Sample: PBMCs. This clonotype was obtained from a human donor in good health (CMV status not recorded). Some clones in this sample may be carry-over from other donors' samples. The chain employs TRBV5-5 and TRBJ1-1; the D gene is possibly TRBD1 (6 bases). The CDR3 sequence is CASSLTQDSGTEAFF. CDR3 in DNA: TGTGCCAGCAGCTTGACCCAGGACAGCGGCACTGAAGCTTTCTTT.